The 18 T cell receptor beta chains in this list originate from one sample, sequenced in a study of shared clonotypes between healthy human individuals. Sequenced by immunoSEQ multiplex PCR; TCRdb stores in-frame clones only, minus some. The sample yields around 980,000 clones, 75% to 85% seen once. Sequences were obtained from memory CD4+ T cells from PBMCs. Subset specified: CD45RA-negative fraction. Every receptor here comes from a man between 18 and 35 years old in good health. Some clones in this sample may be carry-over from other donors' samples.

This clone has only one observation. The rearrangement links TRBV5-6 to TRBJ1-1; D uncertain. Germline values: CDR1 SGHDT, CDR2 YYEEEE. V was trimmed by 1 base and J by 3 bases, leaving 4 bases between them. The CDR3 consists of 12 residues. Here the CDR3 DNA reads TGTGCCAGCAGCTTGACAGACACTGAAGCTTTCTTT. It is translated as CASSLTDTEAFF.

This chain links TRBV2 with TRBJ1-6, with D perhaps TRBD1 (5 bases). Trimming took off 6 bases at V and 9 bases at J, with 9 bases between the two ends. Germline values: CDR1 SNHLY, CDR2 FYNNEI. This CDR3 has 12 residues. The CDR3 here is CASRQGGSPLHF. As DNA, the CDR3 is TGTGCCAGCAGGCAGGGAGGTTCACCCCTCCACTTT.

J is TRBJ2-7 and V is TRBV5-1, with 11 bases identical to TRBD1. Germline V gene lookup returns CDR1 SGHRS and CDR2 YFSETQ. With 3 bases clipped from V and 3 bases from J, the junction kept 5 bases outside the gene matches. The CDR3 runs to 15 residues. Here the CDR3 reads CASSWADRGLYEQYF. DNA of the CDR3: TGCGCCAGCAGCTGGGCGGACAGGGGGCTCTACGAGCAGTACTTC.

V and J are TRBV25-1 and TRBJ1-6; D perhaps matches TRBD1 (5 bases). This CDR3 contains 15 residues. Germline CDR1 MGHDK, CDR2 SYGVNS. Trimming cost V 6 bases and J 1 base, with 10 bases left between them. CDR3 sequence (DNA): TGTGCCAGCAGGCAGGGTGGATCCTATAATTCACCCCTCCACTTT. It encodes CASRQGGSYNSPLHF.

The rearrangement links TRBV18 to TRBJ1-6, with D tentatively TRBD1 (6 bases). Deletions cut 4 bases from V and 5 bases from J, with 15 bases between. This CDR3 comprises 16 residues. CDR1 KGHSH and CDR2 LQKENI come from the germline V gene. Here the CDR3 reads CASSQSGTYNNSPLHF. The CDR3 bases are TGTGCCAGCTCACAAAGCGGGACATACAATAATTCACCCCTCCACTTT.

This clone was seen at least ten times. The chain is built from TRBV7-2 and TRBJ1-2; TRBD1 aligns across 7 bases. V shed 5 bases and J 8 bases; nucleotides not matched to a gene: 8. CDR3 size: 13 residues. The germline CDR1 and CDR2 sequences are SGHTA and FQGNSA. CDR3 residues: CASSPYRGQGYTF. CDR3 nucleotides: TGTGCCAGCAGCCCGTACAGGGGTCAGGGCTACACCTTC.

The chain recombines TRBV5-5 with TRBJ2-3; D remains ambiguous. The CDR3 covers 14 residues. Germline CDR1 reads SGHKS; CDR2 reads YYEKEE (reference sequence). V was trimmed by 0 bases and J by 4 bases, leaving 9 bases between them. The chain's CDR3 is CASSLASGADTQYF. CDR3 DNA sequence: TGTGCCAGCAGCTTGGCTTCTGGCGCAGATACGCAGTATTTT. Complete variable domain (other parts from reference TRBV5-5 and TRBJ2-3): DAGVTQSPTHLIKTRGQQVTLRCSPISGHKSVSWYQQVLGQGPQFIFQYYEKEERGRGNFPDRFSARQFPNYSSELNVNALLLGDSALYLCASSLASGADTQYFGPGTRLTVL.

The chain links TRBV6-5 to TRBJ1-4; D not certain. Germline values: CDR1 MNHEY, CDR2 SVGAGI. V was shortened by 0 bases and J by 7 bases, with 12 bases between the two germline ends. This CDR3 region has 15 residues. The CDR3 nucleotides read TGTGCCAGCAGTTACTCAGCGGGAGGTAGTGAAAAACTGTTTTTT. It yields the protein CASSYSAGGSEKLFF.

The sample holds a few counts of this clone. The J gene is TRBJ1-4, the V gene TRBV28; D may be TRBD1 (5 bases). Germline lookup yields CDR1 MDHEN and CDR2 SYDVKM. Trimming pared 11 bases from V and 8 bases from J, leaving 21 bases between. The CDR3 loop spans 14 amino acids. The CDR3 loop is CASPRGRVGEKLFF. DNA of the CDR3: TGTGCCTCTCCTAGAGGCAGGGTGGGGGAAAAACTGTTTTTT.

This clone was observed a single time. The chain links TRBV11-3 to TRBJ2-1, with 11 bases matching TRBD1. CDR3 length: 16 residues. Germline assignment: CDR1 SGHNT and CDR2 YENEEA. J lost 4 bases, V lost 4 bases, and 6 bases had no gene match. CDR3 in DNA: TGTGCCAGCAGCTCAAGCGGGACAGGGGGTTACAATGAGCAGTTCTTC. This encodes CASSSSGTGGYNEQFF. The variable domain in full, with the rest retrieved from reference TRBV11-3 and TRBJ2-1, is EAGVVQSPRYKIIEKKQPVAFWCNPISGHNTLYWYLQNLGQGPELLIRYENEEAVDDSQLPKDRFSAERLKGVDSTLKIQPAELGDSAVYLCASSSSGTGGYNEQFFGPGTRLTVL.

V is TRBV5-1 and J is TRBJ2-3, with 14 bases matching TRBD2. Looked up from germline, CDR1 is SGHRS and CDR2 is YFSETQ. The CDR3 covers 18 residues. Trimming took 3 bases from V and 3 from J; bases not matched to a gene: 9. CDR3 sequence (DNA): TGCGCCAGCAGCTCGGGACTAGCGGGAGTTGTCACGACAGATACGCAGTATTTT. Translating it yields CASSSGLAGVVTTDTQYF.

The chain has TRBV27 and TRBJ2-5; 7 nucleotides align to TRBD2. CDR1 MNHEY and CDR2 SMNVEV come from the germline V gene (reference sequence). Germline trimming cut 1 base from V and 3 bases from J; bases unmatched to any gene: 2. The CDR3 has 14 amino acids. CDR3 region: CASSLFRGEETQYF. For the CDR3, the DNA is TGTGCCAGCAGTTTATTTCGGGGGGAAGAGACCCAGTACTTC.

The chain combines TRBV15 with TRBJ2-2; D may be TRBD1 (6 bases). V lost 0 bases and J lost 1, with 9 bases in between. CDR1 is LNHNV, CDR2 YYDKDF, per germline (reference sequence). There are 16 residues in the CDR3. CDR3 nucleotide sequence: TGTGCCACCAGCAGAGATCGACAGGTGAACACCGGGGAGCTGTTTTTT. Translation gives CATSRDRQVNTGELFF.

This sequence joins TRBV29-1 and TRBJ2-1, with D maybe TRBD2 (6 bases). The germline CDR1 and CDR2 sequences are SQVTM and ANQGSEA. The CDR3 loop spans 11 amino acids. V was cut by 7 bases and J by 14 bases, with 18 bases left in between. The CDR3, as DNA: TGCAGCGCTGGGACTGCCCTAGGGGAGTTCTTC. This sequence encodes CSAGTALGEFF.

This chain connects TRBV28 to TRBJ1-4; D is unclear. Trimming stripped 3 bases from V and 4 bases from J, with 12 bases between. From germline, CDR1 is MDHEN and CDR2 SYDVKM. The CDR3 has 15 amino acids. The CDR3 reads CASSFSAGYNEKLFF. For the CDR3, the DNA is TGTGCCAGCAGTTTTTCGGCAGGTTATAATGAAAAACTGTTTTTT.

The chain has TRBV7-9 and TRBJ1-2; D remains unclear. The germline gives CDR1 SEHNR, CDR2 FQNEAQ (reference sequence). The CDR3 is 16 residues long. The ends were cut back, 6 bases at V and 5 bases at J, with 22 bases in the middle. Here the CDR3 DNA reads TGTGCCAGCAGAAATGGCCTGGGAGGGCCGGCGTATGGCTACACCTTC. Translating it yields CASRNGLGGPAYGYTF.

This chain connects TRBV28 to TRBJ2-1; D remains unclear. The length of the CDR3 is 12 residues. Per germline, CDR1 MDHEN and CDR2 SYDVKM. V shed 3 bases and J shed 7 bases, with 7 bases lying between them. DNA for the CDR3: TGTGCCAGCAGTTTCGACCGAAATGAGCAGTTCTTC. This gives the protein CASSFDRNEQFF.

The chain recombines TRBV28 with TRBJ1-2; D unresolved. The CDR3 totals 8 residues. V lost 11 bases and J 8 bases, leaving 6 bases between the germline ends. The V gene's germline CDR1 is MDHEN and CDR2 SYDVKM. Here the CDR3 reads CAAGGYTF. The CDR3 region has the DNA TGTGCCGCCGGGGGCTACACCTTC.